The present TCR beta chain was sequenced within a study of T cells expressing NK-cell markers. Overall study findings and caveats: The CD3+CD56-NKG2C+ fraction was also led by these clonotypes in several donors.

TCRdb reprocessed the 5' RACE reads, with one entry per CDR3 protein and no DNA. Listed are fewer than 300,000 distinct CDR3 sequences; 4% to 5% falls within the top ten. This CDR3 is 14 amino acids long. Germline loops: CDR1 DFQATT, CDR2 SNEGSKA (reference sequence). In regard to this clonotype: Its antigen remains unidentified.

The sample was blood T cells: a sorted CD56 or NKG2C T cell subset, CD4+ or CD8+ T cells, or bulk PBMC T cells (not recorded which). This receptor was obtained from a woman between 18 and 70 years old in good health. The J gene is TRBJ2-2, the V gene TRBV20-1; checking the TCRdb D call of TRBD1 is not possible without DNA. CDR3: CSARKTGSTGELFF.